This TCR beta chain comes out of a study of graft-versus-host responses after intestinal transplantation. Whole-study context: Anti-thymocyte globulin induction, then tacrolimus and steroids for about three years, went to all recipients.

The sample holds a few counts of this clone. Using immunoSEQ multiplex PCR, the repertoire was profiled, and TCRdb retains in-frame clones only, with some absent. The table lists about 5,600 clones, roughly 80% of them singletons. To release intraepithelial and lamina propria lymphocytes, the graft tissue was processed. The input for sequencing was ileum tissue, taken around 230 days after intestinal transplant. This sequence originates from a human patient who received an intestinal transplant, so some T cells may come from the graft donor.

The CDR3 bases are TGCGCCAGCAGCTTACAGGGGGGGTCCTACGAGCAGTACTTC. Amino acids: CASSLQGGSYEQYF. The chain couples TRBV5-1 to TRBJ2-7, with TRBD1 as a possible D gene (8 bases). V gave up 2 bases and J gave up 1 base, with 10 bases separating them. Germline lookup yields CDR1 SGHRS and CDR2 YFSETQ. The CDR3 is made up of 14 amino acids. Using reference TRBV5-1 and TRBJ2-7 for the parts outside the CDR3, the full variable domain is KAGVTQTPRYLIKTRGQQVTLSCSPISGHRSVSWYQQTPGQGLQFLFEYFSETQRNKGNFPGRFSGRQFSNSRSEMNVSTLELGDSALYLCASSLQGGSYEQYFGPGTRLTVT.